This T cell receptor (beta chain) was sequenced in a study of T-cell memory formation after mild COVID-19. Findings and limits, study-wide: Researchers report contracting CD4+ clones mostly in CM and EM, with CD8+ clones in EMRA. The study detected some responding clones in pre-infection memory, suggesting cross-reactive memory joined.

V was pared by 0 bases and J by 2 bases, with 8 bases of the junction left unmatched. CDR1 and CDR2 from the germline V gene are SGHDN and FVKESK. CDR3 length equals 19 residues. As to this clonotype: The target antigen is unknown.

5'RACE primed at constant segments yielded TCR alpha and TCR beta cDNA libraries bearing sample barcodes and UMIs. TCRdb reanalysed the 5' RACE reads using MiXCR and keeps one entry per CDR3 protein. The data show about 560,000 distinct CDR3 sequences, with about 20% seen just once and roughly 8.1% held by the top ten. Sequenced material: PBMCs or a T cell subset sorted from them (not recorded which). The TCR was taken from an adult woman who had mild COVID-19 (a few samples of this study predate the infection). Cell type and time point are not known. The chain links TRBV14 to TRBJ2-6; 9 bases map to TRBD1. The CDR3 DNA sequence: TGTGCCAGCAGCCAAGAAGGGACAGGGCCACTAACTGGGGCCAACGTCCTGACTTTC. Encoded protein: CASSQEGTGPLTGANVLTF.